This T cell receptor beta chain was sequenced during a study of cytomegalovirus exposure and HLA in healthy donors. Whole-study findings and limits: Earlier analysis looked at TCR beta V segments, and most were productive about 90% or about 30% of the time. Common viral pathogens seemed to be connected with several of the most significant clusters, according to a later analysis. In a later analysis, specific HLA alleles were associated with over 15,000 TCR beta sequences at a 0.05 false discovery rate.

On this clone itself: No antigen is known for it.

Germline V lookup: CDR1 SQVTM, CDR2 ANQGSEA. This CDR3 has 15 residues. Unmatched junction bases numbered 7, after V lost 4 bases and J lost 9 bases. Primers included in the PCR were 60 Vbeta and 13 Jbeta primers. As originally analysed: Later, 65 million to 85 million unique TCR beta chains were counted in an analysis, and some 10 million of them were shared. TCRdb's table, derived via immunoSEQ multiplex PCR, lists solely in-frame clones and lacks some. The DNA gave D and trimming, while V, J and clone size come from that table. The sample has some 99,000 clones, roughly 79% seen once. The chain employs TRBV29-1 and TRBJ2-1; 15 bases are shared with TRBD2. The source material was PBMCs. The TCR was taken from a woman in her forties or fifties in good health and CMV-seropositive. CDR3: CSVGRTSGRAGEQFF. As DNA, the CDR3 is TGCAGCGTTGGAAGGACTAGCGGGAGGGCCGGTGAGCAGTTCTTC.